Shown below are 18 T cell receptor beta chains from a single sample sequenced in a study of STAT5B mutations in CD4+ large granular lymphocyte leukemia. Only in-frame clones appear in the TCRdb table, and some are missing; sequencing was by immunoSEQ multiplex PCR. The sample consists of about 30,000 clones, 76% of them appearing once. Sequencing used CD4+ T cells from blood buffy coats. Every receptor here comes from a human donor in good health.

This sequence joins TRBV18 and TRBJ1-2; D may be TRBD1 (5 bases). V lost 1 base and J lost 0, with 15 bases in between. Per germline, CDR1 KGHSH and CDR2 LQKENI. The CDR3 sequence is 17 residues long. For the CDR3, the DNA is TGTGCCAGCTCACCACAGGGCGGGGCGGCAGCTAACTATGGCTACACCTTC. Translation gives CASSPQGGAAANYGYTF.

The J gene is TRBJ2-2, the V gene TRBV30; 7 bases fit TRBD1. CDR3 length: 14 residues. Trimming removed 2 bases from V and 3 bases from J; junction bases left unmatched: 3. Germline CDR1 GTSNPN, CDR2 SVGIG (reference sequence). The CDR3 reads CAWSTGVDTGELFF. CDR3 DNA: TGTGCCTGGAGTACAGGGGTGGACACCGGGGAGCTGTTTTTT.

The chain links TRBV25-1 to TRBJ2-3; 12 nucleotides match TRBD2. V gave up 8 bases and J gave up 0 bases; unmatched junction bases: 0. The germline gives CDR1 MGHDK, CDR2 SYGVNS. The CDR3 runs 14 residues. The CDR3 bases are TGTGCCAGCGGACTAGCGGGGAGCACAGATACGCAGTATTTT. Amino acids: CASGLAGSTDTQYF.

The chain uses TRBV2 and TRBJ2-1, with D possibly matching TRBD2 (5 bases). Per the germline V gene, CDR1 is SNHLY and CDR2 is FYNNEI. This CDR3 comprises 15 residues. Trimming shortened V by 3 bases and J by 3 bases, and 12 bases separated the two germline ends. As DNA, the CDR3 is TGTGCCAGCAGTGAGTTACCCAGCGGCTACAATGAGCAGTTCTTC. Protein product: CASSELPSGYNEQFF. The full variable domain, in which reference TRBV2 and TRBJ2-1 provide the parts outside the CDR3, is EPEVTQTPSHQVTQMGQEVILRCVPISNHLYFYWYRQILGQKVEFLVSFYNNEISEKSEIFDDQFSVERPDGSNFTLKIRSTKLEDSAMYFCASSELPSGYNEQFFGPGTRLTVL.

The chain uses TRBV7-8 and TRBJ2-7, with TRBD1 identical over 8 bases. With 0 bases clipped from V and 6 bases from J, the junction kept 7 bases outside the gene matches. The CDR3 length is 15 residues. Germline assignment: CDR1 SGHVS and CDR2 FQNEAQ. CDR3 bases: TGTGCCAGCAGCTTAGCCGGTACTACAGGGGGCGAGCAGTACTTC. Encoded protein: CASSLAGTTGGEQYF.

The CDR3 coding sequence is TGTGCCAGCAGCGTAGGGACAGCTGGCTCTGGAAACACCATATATTTT. Residues: CASSVGTAGSGNTIYF. The genes are TRBV9 and TRBJ1-3; tentative D call: TRBD1 (6 bases). This CDR3 spans 16 amino acids. Germline loops: CDR1 SGDLS, CDR2 YYNGEE. Between the trimmed V and J ends, which lost 0 bases and 0 bases, there was a span of 10 bases.

The CDR3 reads CASSQQGAHYEQYF. The CDR3 bases are TGTGCCAGCAGTCAACAGGGGGCCCACTACGAGCAGTACTTC. The chain carries TRBV27 and TRBJ2-7; TRBD1 matches at 9 bases. This CDR3 is 14 amino acids long. CDR1 is MNHEY, CDR2 SMNVEV, per germline (reference sequence). J lost 3 bases, V lost 5 bases, and 5 bases had no gene match.

The chain uses TRBV5-5 and TRBJ2-2; 11 positions match TRBD2. The CDR3 runs to 15 residues. V trimming: 2 bases; J trimming: 5 bases; junction bases outside the gene matches: 2. The germline gives CDR1 SGHKS, CDR2 YYEKEE (reference sequence). In DNA form, the CDR3 reads TGTGCCAGCAGCTTACTAGCGGGAGAAACCGGGGAGCTGTTTTTT. Encoded protein: CASSLLAGETGELFF.

V gene TRBV23-1 combines with J gene TRBJ2-4; no definite D call. TRBV23-1 is an ORF, with its function uncertain. The V end was cut by 2 bases, the J end by 5 bases, with 10 bases between. This CDR3 region has 14 residues. CDR3 nucleotide sequence: TGCGCCAGCAGTCAAAGAAGCGAAGAAAACATTCAGTACTTC. Amino acid sequence: CASSQRSEENIQYF.

The chain combines TRBV19 with TRBJ2-6; possible D gene TRBD2, 5 bases. V was pared by 1 base and J by 4 bases, with 8 bases between. Germline V gene lookup returns CDR1 LNHDA and CDR2 SQIVND (reference sequence). The CDR3 is 15 residues long. CDR3 sequence reads: CASSIVASGANVLTF. Here the CDR3 DNA reads TGTGCCAGTAGTATAGTAGCGTCCGGGGCCAACGTCCTGACTTTC.

The rearrangement joins TRBV13 to TRBJ2-7; TRBD2 might be the D (6 bases). Germline loops: CDR1 PRHDT, CDR2 FYEKMQ (reference sequence). Trimming removed 5 bases at V and 0 bases at J, with 17 bases between. There are 16 residues in the CDR3. CDR3 DNA: TGTGCCAGCAGCCGTAGGTTTGGGGGGACCTCCTACGAGCAGTACTTC. It encodes CASSRRFGGTSYEQYF.

The V and J genes are TRBV28 and TRBJ2-5; no reliable D call. Germline lookup yields CDR1 MDHEN and CDR2 SYDVKM. The CDR3 runs 13 residues. The V and J ends lost 4 bases and 7 bases respectively, with 13 bases between them. CDR3 in DNA: TGTGCCAGCAGTTGGCGCTCTTACGGGACCCAGTACTTC. Its protein is CASSWRSYGTQYF.

The chain carries TRBV6-5 and TRBJ1-3; D gene unclear. Trimming removed 2 bases at V and 0 bases at J, with 11 bases between. The germline CDR1 and CDR2 sequences are MNHEY and SVGAGI. The CDR3 is made up of 16 amino acids. The CDR3 reads CASSYTLKASGNTIYF. CDR3 sequence (DNA): TGTGCCAGCAGTTACACGTTAAAGGCCTCTGGAAACACCATATATTTT.

The chain has TRBV4-3 and TRBJ1-6; D not certain. This CDR3 is 15 amino acids long. Germline V gene sequence: CDR1 LGHNA, CDR2 YSLEER. V dropped 4 bases and J dropped 0 bases, with 7 bases sitting between them. For the CDR3, the DNA is TGCGCCAGCAGCCGCCGAAGCTCCTATAATTCACCCCTCCACTTT. Its translation is CASSRRSSYNSPLHF.

This chain links TRBV5-1 with TRBJ2-1; D is perhaps TRBD2 (10 bases). The germline V and J ends were trimmed by 5 bases and 4 bases, with 25 bases remaining between them. In germline, CDR1 is SGHRS, CDR2 YFSETQ. CDR3 length: 18 amino acids. The DNA of the CDR3 is TGCGCCAGCAGTCCGGGACAGGGAGGACTAGCGGTTTACAATGAGCAGTTCTTC. Residues: CASSPGQGGLAVYNEQFF.

V usage is TRBV2 and J usage is TRBJ2-5, with 7 bases matching TRBD2. Germline V gives CDR1 SNHLY, CDR2 FYNNEI. V shed 6 bases and J 0 bases; nucleotides not matched to a gene: 7. CDR3 length: 15 amino acids. CDR3: CASRQGDYNQETQYF. The CDR3 coding sequence is TGTGCCAGCAGGCAAGGGGACTACAACCAAGAGACCCAGTACTTC.

V usage is TRBV5-1 and J usage is TRBJ2-6; a possible D gene is TRBD2 (6 bases). Germline V lookup: CDR1 SGHRS, CDR2 YFSETQ. This CDR3 is 16 amino acids long. V lost 3 bases and J 0 bases, leaving 10 bases between the germline ends. The CDR3 DNA reads as TGCGCCAGCAGCTCGGGAGACAACTCTGGGGCCAACGTCCTGACTTTC. Translation: CASSSGDNSGANVLTF. The variable domain in full, completed from reference TRBV5-1 and TRBJ2-6, reads KAGVTQTPRYLIKTRGQQVTLSCSPISGHRSVSWYQQTPGQGLQFLFEYFSETQRNKGNFPGRFSGRQFSNSRSEMNVSTLELGDSALYLCASSSGDNSGANVLTFGAGSRLTVL.

The genes are TRBV18 and TRBJ1-1; D uncertain. The V gene's germline CDR1 is KGHSH and CDR2 LQKENI. Trimming took off 5 bases at V and 1 base at J, with 8 bases between the two ends. CDR3 length: 13 residues. DNA for the CDR3: TGTGCCAGCTCAGCCGACAAGAACACTGAAGCTTTCTTT. It translates to CASSADKNTEAFF.